This T cell receptor beta chain appears in the sequencing data of a study of shared clonotypes between healthy human individuals. The CDR3 covers 15 residues. Trimming removed 0 bases from V and 5 bases from J, with 13 bases in between. From germline, CDR1 is SGHDN and CDR2 FVKESK. DNA at around 200 ng, about 30,000 T cell genomes, went into sorted-subset replicate PCRs. Profiled with immunoSEQ multiplex PCR; TCRdb holds only in-frame clones, not every one. The sample holds just over 2,000,000 clones, roughly 94% seen once. The TCR originated in a man younger than 35 in good health. The chain recombines TRBV14 with TRBJ1-1; D is uncertain. The sequenced sample was naive CD4+ T cells sorted from blood. Documented subset: CD45RA+ positively selected. This CDR3 is CASSQDLGRITEAFF. Written as DNA, the CDR3 is TGTGCCAGCAGCCAAGATCTAGGGAGAATAACTGAAGCTTTCTTT.